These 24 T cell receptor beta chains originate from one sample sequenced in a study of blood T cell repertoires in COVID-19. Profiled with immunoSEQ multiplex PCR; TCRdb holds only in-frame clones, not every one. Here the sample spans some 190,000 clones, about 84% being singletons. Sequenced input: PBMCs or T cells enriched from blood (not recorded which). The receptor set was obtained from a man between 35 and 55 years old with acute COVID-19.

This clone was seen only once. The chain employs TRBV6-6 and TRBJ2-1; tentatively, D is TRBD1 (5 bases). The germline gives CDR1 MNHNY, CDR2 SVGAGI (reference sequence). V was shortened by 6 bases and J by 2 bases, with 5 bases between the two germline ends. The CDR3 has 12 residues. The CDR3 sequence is CASRDTYNEQFF. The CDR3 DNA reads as TGTGCCAGCAGGGACACCTACAATGAGCAGTTCTTC.

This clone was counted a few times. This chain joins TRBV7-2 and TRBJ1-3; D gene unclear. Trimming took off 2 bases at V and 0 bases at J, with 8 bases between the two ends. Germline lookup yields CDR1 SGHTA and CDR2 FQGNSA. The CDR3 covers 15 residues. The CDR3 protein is CASSLLQVSGNTIYF. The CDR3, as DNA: TGTGCCAGCAGCTTACTTCAGGTCTCTGGAAACACCATATATTTT.

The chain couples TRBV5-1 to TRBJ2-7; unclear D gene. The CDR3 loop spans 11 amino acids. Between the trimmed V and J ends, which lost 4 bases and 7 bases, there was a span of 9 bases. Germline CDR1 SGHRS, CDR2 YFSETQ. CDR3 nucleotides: TGCGCCAGCAGCCCCGGGTGGGAGCAGTACTTC. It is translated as CASSPGWEQYF.

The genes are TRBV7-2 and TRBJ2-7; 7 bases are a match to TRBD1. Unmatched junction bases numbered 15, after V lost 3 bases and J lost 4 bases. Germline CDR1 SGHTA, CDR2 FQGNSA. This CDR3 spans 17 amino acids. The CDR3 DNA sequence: TGTGCCAGCAGCTTGGCGACAGGGTATGACCCATTTTACGAGCAGTACTTC. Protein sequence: CASSLATGYDPFYEQYF.

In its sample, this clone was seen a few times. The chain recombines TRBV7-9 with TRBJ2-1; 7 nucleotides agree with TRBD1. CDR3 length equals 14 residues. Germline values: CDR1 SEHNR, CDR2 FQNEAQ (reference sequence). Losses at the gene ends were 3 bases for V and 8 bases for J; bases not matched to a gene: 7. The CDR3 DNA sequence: TGTGCCAGCAGCTTCGGCCAGGGGGTTGATGAGCAGTTCTTC. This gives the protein CASSFGQGVDEQFF.

The CDR3: CASLSTHSGAGGGTEAFF. The CDR3 DNA reads TGCGCCAGCTTGTCCACCCACTCAGGGGCGGGAGGAGGGACTGAAGCTTTCTTT. This chain links TRBV5-1 with TRBJ1-1; perhaps TRBD1 as D (6 bases). Trimming took off 7 bases at V and 5 bases at J, with 30 bases between the two ends. The CDR3 has 18 amino acids. From germline, CDR1 is SGHRS and CDR2 YFSETQ.

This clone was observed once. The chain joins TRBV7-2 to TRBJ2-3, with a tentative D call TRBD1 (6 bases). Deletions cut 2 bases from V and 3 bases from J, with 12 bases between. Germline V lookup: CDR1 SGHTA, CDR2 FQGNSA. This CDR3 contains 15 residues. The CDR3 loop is CASSLTQGKTDTQYF. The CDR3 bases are TGTGCCAGCAGCTTAACCCAGGGGAAGACAGATACGCAGTATTTT.

The CDR3 sequence is CASSSPGFNTEAFF. CDR3 DNA: TGTGCCAGCAGTTCTCCGGGATTTAACACTGAAGCTTTCTTT. This chain connects TRBV6-5 to TRBJ1-1; no reliable D call. The germline V and J ends were trimmed by 4 bases and 2 bases, with 11 bases remaining between them. Germline V gene sequence: CDR1 MNHEY, CDR2 SVGAGI. This CDR3 comprises 14 residues.

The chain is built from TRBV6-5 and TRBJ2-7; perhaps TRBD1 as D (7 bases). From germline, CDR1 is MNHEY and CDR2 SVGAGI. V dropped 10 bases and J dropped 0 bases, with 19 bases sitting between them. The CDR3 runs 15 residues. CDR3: CAIKGPRGDSYEQYF. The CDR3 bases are TGTGCCATCAAGGGGCCCAGGGGGGACTCCTACGAGCAGTACTTC.

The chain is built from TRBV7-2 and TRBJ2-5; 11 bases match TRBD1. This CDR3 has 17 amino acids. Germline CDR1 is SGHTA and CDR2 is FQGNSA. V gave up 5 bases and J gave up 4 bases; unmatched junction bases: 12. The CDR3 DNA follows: TGTGCCAGCAGCCGCGGGACAGGGGGGACGGTAGGAGAGACCCAGTACTTC. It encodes CASSRGTGGTVGETQYF.

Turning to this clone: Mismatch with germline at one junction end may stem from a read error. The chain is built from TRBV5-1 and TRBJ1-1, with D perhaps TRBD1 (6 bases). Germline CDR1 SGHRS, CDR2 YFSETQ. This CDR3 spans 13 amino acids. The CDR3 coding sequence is TGCGCCAGCAGTTTGGACAGCCACACTGAAGCTTTCTTT. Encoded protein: CASSLDSHTEAFF.

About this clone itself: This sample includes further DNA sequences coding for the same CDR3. CDR3 protein: CASSIARNTGELFF. CDR3 DNA: TGTGCCAGTAGTATAGCGAGGAACACCGGGGAGCTGTTTTTT. The chain carries TRBV19 and TRBJ2-2, with no clear D. The CDR3 consists of 14 residues. V was trimmed by 1 base and J by 1 base, leaving 4 bases between them. The germline V gene has CDR1 LNHDA and CDR2 SQIVND (reference sequence).

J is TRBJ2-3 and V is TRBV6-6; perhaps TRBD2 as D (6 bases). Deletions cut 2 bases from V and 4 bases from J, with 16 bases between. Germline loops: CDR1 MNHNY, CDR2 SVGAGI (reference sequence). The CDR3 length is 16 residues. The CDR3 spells CASSYKGWGEADTQYF. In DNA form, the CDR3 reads TGTGCCAGCAGTTACAAGGGCTGGGGGGAGGCAGATACGCAGTATTTT.

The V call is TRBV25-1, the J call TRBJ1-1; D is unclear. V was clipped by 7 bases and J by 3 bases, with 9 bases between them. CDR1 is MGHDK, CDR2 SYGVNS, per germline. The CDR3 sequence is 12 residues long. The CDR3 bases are TGTGCCAGCACAGGCGCGCACACTGAAGCTTTCTTT. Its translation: CASTGAHTEAFF. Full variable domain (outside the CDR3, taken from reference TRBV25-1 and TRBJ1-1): EADIYQTPRYLVIGTGKKITLECSQTMGHDKMYWYQQDPGMELHLIHYSYGVNSTEKGDLSSESTVSRIRTEHFPLTLESARPSHTSQYLCASTGAHTEAFFGQGTRLTVV.

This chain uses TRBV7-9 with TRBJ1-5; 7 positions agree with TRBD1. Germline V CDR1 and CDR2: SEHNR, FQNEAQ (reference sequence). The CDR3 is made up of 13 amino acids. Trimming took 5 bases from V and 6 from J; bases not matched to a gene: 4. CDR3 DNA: TGTGCCAGCAGCCAGGGGGTCGGTCAGCCCCAGCATTTT. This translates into CASSQGVGQPQHF.

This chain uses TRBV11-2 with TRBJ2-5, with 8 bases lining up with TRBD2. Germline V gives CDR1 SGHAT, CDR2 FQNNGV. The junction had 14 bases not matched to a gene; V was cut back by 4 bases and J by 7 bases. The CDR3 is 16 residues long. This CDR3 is CASSSRGGATEGTQYF. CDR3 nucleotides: TGTGCCAGCAGCTCCCGGGGGGGGGCTACGGAGGGGACCCAGTACTTC.

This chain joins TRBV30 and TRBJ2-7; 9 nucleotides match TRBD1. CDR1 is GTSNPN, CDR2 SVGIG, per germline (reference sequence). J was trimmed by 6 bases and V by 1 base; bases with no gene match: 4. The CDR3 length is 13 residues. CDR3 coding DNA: TGTGCCTGGAGTGCCTACAGGGGGCTCGAGCAGTACTTC. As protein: CAWSAYRGLEQYF.

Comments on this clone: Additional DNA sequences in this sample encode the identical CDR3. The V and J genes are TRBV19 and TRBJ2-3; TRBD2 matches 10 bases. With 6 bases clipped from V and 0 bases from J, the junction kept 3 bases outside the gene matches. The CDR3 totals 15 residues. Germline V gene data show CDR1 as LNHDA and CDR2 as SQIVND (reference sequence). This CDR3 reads CASRRTSGSTDTQYF. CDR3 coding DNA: TGTGCCAGTAGACGGACTAGCGGAAGCACAGATACGCAGTATTTT.

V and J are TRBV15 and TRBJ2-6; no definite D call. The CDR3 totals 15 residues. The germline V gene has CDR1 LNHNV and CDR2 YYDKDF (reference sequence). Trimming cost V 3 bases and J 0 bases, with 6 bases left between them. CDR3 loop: CATSRAGSGANVLTF. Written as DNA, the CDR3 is TGTGCCACCAGCAGGGCAGGCTCTGGGGCCAACGTCCTGACTTTC.

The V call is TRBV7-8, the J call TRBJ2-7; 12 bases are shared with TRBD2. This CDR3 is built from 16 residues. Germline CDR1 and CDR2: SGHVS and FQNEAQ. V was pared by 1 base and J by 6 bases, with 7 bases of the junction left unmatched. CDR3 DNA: TGTGCCAGCAGCTTAGAAAACCCGGGACTAGCGGGCGAGCAGTACTTC. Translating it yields CASSLENPGLAGEQYF.

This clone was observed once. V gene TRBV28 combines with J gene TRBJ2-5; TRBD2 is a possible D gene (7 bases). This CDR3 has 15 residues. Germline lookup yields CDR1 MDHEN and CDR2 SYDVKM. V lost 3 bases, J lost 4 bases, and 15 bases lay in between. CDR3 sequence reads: CASSFLGGAGETQYF. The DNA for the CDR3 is TGTGCCAGCAGTTTTTTGGGGGGGGCGGGAGAGACCCAGTACTTC. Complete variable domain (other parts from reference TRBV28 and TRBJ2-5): DVKVTQSSRYLVKRTGEKVFLECVQDMDHENMFWYRQDPGLGLRLIYFSYDVKMKEKGDIPEGYSVSREKKERFSLILESASTNQTSMYLCASSFLGGAGETQYFGPGTRLLVL.

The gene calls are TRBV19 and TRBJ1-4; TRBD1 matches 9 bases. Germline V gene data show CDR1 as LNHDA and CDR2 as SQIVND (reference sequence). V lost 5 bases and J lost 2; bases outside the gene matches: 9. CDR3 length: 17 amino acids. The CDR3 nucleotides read TGTGCCAGTAGTCCAACGGACAGGGGAGGGACTAATGAAAAACTGTTTTTT. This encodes CASSPTDRGGTNEKLFF.

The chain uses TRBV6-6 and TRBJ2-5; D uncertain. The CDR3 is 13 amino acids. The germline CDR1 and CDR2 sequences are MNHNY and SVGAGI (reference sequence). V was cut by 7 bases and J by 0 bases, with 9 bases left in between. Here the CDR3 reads CASTTENQETQYF. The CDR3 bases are TGTGCCAGCACCACGGAGAACCAAGAGACCCAGTACTTC.

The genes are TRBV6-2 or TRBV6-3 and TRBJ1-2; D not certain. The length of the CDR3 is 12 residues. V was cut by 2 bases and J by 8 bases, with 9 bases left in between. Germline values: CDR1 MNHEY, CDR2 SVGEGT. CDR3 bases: TGTGCCAGCAGTTACACCCTAGAGGGCTACACCTTC. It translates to CASSYTLEGYTF.